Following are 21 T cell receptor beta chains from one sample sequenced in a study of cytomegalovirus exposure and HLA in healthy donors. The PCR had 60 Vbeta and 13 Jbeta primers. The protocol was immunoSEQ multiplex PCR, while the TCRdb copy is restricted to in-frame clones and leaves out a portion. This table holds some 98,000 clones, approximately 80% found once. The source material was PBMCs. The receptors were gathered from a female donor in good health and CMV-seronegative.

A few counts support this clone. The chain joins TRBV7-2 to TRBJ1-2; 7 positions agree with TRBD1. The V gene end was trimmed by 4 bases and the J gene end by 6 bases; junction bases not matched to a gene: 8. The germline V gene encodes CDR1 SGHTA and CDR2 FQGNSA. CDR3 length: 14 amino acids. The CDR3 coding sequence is TGTGCCAGCAGCTACGACAGGGTCTGGGATGGCTACACCTTC. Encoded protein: CASSYDRVWDGYTF.

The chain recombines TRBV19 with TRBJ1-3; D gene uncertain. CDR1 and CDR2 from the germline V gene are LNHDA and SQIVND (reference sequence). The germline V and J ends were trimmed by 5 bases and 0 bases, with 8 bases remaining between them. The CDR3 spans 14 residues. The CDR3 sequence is CASSLAVSGNTIYF. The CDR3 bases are TGTGCCAGTAGTTTAGCAGTCTCTGGAAACACCATATATTTT.

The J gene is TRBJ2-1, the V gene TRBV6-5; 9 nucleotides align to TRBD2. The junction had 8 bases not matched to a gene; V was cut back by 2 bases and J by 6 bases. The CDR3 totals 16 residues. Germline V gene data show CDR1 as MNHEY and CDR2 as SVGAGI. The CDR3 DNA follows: TGTGCCAGCAGTTACCCCCCGACTAGCGGATTCAATGAGCAGTTCTTC. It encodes CASSYPPTSGFNEQFF.

CDR3 protein: CASSSGQGASYGYTF. CDR3 DNA sequence: TGTGCCAGCAGCTCCGGACAGGGGGCTTCCTATGGCTACACCTTC. The rearrangement uses TRBV7-9 and TRBJ1-2; 11 bases match TRBD1. This CDR3 has 15 amino acids. V lost 4 bases, J lost 4 bases, and 5 bases stayed unmatched. Germline CDR1 is SEHNR and CDR2 is FQNEAQ (reference sequence). The full variable domain, its missing parts supplied by reference TRBV7-9 and TRBJ1-2, is DTGVSQNPRHKITKRGQNVTFRCDPISEHNRLYWYRQTLGQGPEFLTYFQNEAQLEKSRLLSDRFSAERPKGSFSTLEIQRTEQGDSAMYLCASSSGQGASYGYTFGSGTRLTVV.

The CDR3 sequence is CAISGARGPNNSPLHF. The CDR3 nucleotides read TGTGCCATCAGTGGGGCCAGGGGGCCGAATAATTCACCCCTCCACTTT. The rearrangement links TRBV10-3 to TRBJ1-6, with TRBD1 identical over 8 bases. This CDR3 is 16 amino acids long. The germline V gene has CDR1 ENHRY and CDR2 SYGVKD. Trimming cost V 4 bases and J 5 bases; bases outside gene matches: 7.

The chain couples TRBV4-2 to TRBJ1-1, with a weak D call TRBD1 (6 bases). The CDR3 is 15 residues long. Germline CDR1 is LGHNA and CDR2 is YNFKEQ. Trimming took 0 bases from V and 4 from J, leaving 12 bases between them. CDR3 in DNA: TGTGCCAGCAGCCAAGAAGTACCAGGGGCCACTGAAGCTTTCTTT. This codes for CASSQEVPGATEAFF.

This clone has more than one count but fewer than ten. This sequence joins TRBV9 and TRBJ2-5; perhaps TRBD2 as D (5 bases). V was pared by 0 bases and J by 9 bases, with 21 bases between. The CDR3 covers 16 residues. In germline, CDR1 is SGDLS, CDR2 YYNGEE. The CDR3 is CASSVGASGPNRAQYF. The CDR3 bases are TGTGCCAGCAGCGTAGGTGCGAGCGGACCTAATAGGGCCCAGTACTTC. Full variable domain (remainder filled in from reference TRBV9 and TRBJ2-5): DSGVTQTPKHLITATGQRVTLRCSPRSGDLSVYWYQQSLDQGLQFLIQYYNGEERAKGNILERFSAQQFPDLHSELNLSSLELGDSALYFCASSVGASGPNRAQYFGPGTRLLVL.

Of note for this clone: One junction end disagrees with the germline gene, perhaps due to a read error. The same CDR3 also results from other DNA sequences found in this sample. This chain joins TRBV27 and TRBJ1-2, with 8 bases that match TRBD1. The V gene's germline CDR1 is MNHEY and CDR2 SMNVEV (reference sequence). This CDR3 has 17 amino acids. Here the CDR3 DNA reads TGTGCCAGTAGTTTGTCAGGGATCCGGGACAGGAACTATGGCTACACCTTC. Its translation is CASSLSGIRDRNYGYTF.

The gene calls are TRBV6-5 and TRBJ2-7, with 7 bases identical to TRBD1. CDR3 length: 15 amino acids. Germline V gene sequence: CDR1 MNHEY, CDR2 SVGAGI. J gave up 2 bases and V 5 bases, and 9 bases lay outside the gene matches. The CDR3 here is CASSPYGQGAYEQYF. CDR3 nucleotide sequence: TGTGCCAGCAGTCCCTACGGGCAGGGGGCCTACGAGCAGTACTTC.

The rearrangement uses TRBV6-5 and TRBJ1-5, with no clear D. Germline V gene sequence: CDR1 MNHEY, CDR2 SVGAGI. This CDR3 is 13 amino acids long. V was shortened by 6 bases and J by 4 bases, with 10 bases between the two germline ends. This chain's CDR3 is CASRPRRNQPQHF. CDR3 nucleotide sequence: TGTGCCAGCAGGCCCCGGCGGAATCAGCCCCAGCATTTT.

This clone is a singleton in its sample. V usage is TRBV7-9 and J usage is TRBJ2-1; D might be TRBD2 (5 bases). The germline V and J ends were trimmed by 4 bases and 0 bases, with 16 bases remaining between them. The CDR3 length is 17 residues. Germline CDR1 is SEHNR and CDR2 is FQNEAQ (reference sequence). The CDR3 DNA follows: TGTGCCAGCAGCTCCCACCCACGGGCGGGCTCCTACAATGAGCAGTTCTTC. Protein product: CASSSHPRAGSYNEQFF.

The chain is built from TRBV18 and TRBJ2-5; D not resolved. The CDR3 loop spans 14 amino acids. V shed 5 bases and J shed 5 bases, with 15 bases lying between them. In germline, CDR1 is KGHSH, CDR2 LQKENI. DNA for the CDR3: TGTGCCAGCTCAGAGACACAATACCCGGAGACCCAGTACTTC. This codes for CASSETQYPETQYF.

The CDR3 bases are TGTGCCAGCAAGATGACGGGTTGGGAGACCCAGTACTTC. This translates into CASKMTGWETQYF. The chain combines TRBV2 with TRBJ2-5, with D hard to call. Trimming took off 7 bases at V and 5 bases at J, with 14 bases between the two ends. Germline V gene lookup returns CDR1 SNHLY and CDR2 FYNNEI. The CDR3 consists of 13 residues.

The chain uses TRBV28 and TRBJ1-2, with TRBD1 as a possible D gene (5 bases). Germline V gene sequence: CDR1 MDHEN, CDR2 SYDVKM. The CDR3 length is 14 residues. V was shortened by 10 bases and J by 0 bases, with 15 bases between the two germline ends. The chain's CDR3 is CAIHDRSSNYGYTF. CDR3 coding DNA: TGTGCCATCCACGACAGAAGCTCTAACTATGGCTACACCTTC.

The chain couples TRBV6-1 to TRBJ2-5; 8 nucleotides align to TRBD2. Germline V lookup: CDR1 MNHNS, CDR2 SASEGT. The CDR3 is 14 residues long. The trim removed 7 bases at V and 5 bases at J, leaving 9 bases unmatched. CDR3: CASIPAGAVETQYF. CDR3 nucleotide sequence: TGTGCCAGCATTCCAGCGGGGGCTGTGGAGACCCAGTACTTC.

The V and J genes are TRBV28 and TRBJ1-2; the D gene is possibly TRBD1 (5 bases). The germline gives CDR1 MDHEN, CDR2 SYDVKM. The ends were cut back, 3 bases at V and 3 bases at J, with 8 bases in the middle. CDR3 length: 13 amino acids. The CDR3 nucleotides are TGTGCCAGCAGTTTCCTACAGGACTATGGCTACACCTTC. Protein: CASSFLQDYGYTF.

CDR3 sequence (DNA): TGTGCCAGCAGCTTCTTCAATCAGCCCCAGCATTTT. Translating it yields CASSFFNQPQHF. This chain joins TRBV7-2 and TRBJ1-5; no definite D call. Germline CDR1 and CDR2: SGHTA and FQGNSA. CDR3 size: 12 residues. Trimming took off 3 bases at V and 3 bases at J, with 3 bases between the two ends.

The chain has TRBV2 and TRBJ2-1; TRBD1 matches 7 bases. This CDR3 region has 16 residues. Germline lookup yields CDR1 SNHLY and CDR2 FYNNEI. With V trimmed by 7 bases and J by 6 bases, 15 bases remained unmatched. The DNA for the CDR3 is TGTGCCAGCAATACCCCGGGACAGAGCCTTCGCAATGAGCAGTTCTTC. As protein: CASNTPGQSLRNEQFF.

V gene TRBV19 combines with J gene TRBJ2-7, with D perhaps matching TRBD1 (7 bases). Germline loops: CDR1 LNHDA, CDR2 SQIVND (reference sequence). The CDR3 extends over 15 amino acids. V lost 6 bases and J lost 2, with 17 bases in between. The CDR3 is CASSRTEGAAYEQYF. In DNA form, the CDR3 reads TGTGCCAGTAGCAGGACGGAGGGGGCTGCCTACGAGCAGTACTTC.

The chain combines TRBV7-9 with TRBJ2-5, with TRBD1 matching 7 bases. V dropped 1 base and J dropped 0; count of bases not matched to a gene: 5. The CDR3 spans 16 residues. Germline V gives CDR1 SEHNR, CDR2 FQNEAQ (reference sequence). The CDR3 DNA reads TGTGCCAGCAGCTTAGTTATGGGACAGAACCAAGAGACCCAGTACTTC. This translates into CASSLVMGQNQETQYF.

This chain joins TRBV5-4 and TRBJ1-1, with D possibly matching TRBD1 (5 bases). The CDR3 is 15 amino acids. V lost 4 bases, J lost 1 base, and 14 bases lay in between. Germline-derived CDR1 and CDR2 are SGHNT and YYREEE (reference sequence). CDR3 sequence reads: CASSPRQSQNTEAFF. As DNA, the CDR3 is TGTGCCAGCAGCCCCCGACAGTCGCAGAACACTGAAGCTTTCTTT.